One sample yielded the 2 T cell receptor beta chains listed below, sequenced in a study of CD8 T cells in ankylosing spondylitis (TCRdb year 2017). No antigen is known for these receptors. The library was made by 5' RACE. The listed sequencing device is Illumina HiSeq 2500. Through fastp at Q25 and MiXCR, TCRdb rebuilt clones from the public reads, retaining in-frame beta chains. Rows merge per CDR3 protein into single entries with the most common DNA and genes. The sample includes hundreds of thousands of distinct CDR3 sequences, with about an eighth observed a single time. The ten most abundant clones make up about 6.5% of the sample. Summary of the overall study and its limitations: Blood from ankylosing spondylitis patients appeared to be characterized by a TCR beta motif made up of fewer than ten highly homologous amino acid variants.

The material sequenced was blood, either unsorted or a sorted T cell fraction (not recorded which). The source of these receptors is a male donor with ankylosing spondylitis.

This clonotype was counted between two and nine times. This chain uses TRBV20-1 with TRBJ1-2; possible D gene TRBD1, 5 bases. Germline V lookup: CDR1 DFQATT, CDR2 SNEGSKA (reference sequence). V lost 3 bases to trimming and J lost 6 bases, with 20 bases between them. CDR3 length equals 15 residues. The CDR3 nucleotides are TGCAGTGCTAGGGTTGCAGGGTTTTATCGGGATGGCTACACCTTC. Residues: CSARVAGFYRDGYTF.

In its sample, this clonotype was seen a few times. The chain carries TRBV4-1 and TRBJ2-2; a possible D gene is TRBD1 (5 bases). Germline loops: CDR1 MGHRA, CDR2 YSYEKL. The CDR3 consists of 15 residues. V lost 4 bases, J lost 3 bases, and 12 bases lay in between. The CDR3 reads CASSRGHGDTGELFF. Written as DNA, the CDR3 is TGCGCCAGCAGCCGAGGACATGGTGACACCGGGGAGCTGTTTTTT.